This T cell receptor (beta chain) was recorded in a study of neurological immune-mediated disorders. This CDR3 region has 13 residues. Trimming took 5 bases from V and 3 from J, leaving 9 bases between them. Germline V gene lookup returns CDR1 SGHDT and CDR2 YYEEEE. Each CDR3 protein is one row after TCRdb ran MiXCR on the 5' RACE reads. The sample includes roughly 100,000 distinct CDR3 sequences, 3.5% of them seen just once. This clonotype was found many times. This TCR was sampled from a woman younger than 30 with multiple sclerosis. Sequencing was carried out using PBMCs. The V call is TRBV5-6, the J call TRBJ1-5; unclear D gene. The CDR3 here is CASSHGVNQPQHF. CDR3 DNA: TGTGCCAGCAGTCATGGGGTCAATCAGCCCCAGCATTTT.